This T cell receptor (beta chain) was sequenced during a study of T cell responses to AZD1222 COVID-19 vaccine. Overall study results and limits: Receipt of two AZD1222 doses was followed by a rise in Spike-specific TCR breadth and depth.

Repertoires were generated with immunoSEQ multiplex PCR, while TCRdb's copy carries only in-frame clones and drops some. The sample holds roughly 260,000 clones, more than 80% seen once. Turning to this clone: Antigen specificity is unknown. Other DNA sequences of this sample code for an identical CDR3.

CDR1 and CDR2 (germline): SGHRS, YFSETQ. Between the trimmed V and J ends, which lost 4 bases and 0 bases, there was a span of 7 bases. This CDR3 is 13 amino acids long. The V gene is TRBV5-1, the J gene TRBJ1-2; D is ambiguous. This TCR was sampled from an adult in good health. The source was peripheral blood, collected on day 0 of AZD1222 vaccination. CDR3 coding DNA: TGCGCCAGCAGCCTAACAGCTAACTATGGCTACACCTTC. Amino acid sequence: CASSLTANYGYTF.